These 17 T cell receptor beta chains came from one sample sequenced in a study of T cells in Graves' hyperthyroidism and ophthalmopathy (dated by TCRdb to between 2019 and 2020). Library preparation used multiplex PCR. These reads were obtained on an Illumina HiSeq 2000. Amplification of TCR beta CDR3 regions was carried out from RNA transcripts. For the first round of RT-PCR on the TCR CDR3, the HTBI primer set was used together with the Qiagen OneStep RT-PCR kit. TCRdb applied fastp at Q25 and MiXCR to the public reads, then kept only in-frame beta chains. Every entry covers one CDR3 protein and lists the most common genes and DNA from its rows. This sample is represented by 130,000 or so distinct CDR3 sequences; roughly a fifth of them were singletons. The biggest ten clones account for around two thirds of the sample. The sequencing sample was made of blood. These receptors originate from a woman aged 50 to 60 with Graves' hyperthyroidism that later progressed to Graves' ophthalmopathy.

The count of this clonotype is one. The genes are TRBV6-1 and TRBJ2-7; D possibly corresponds to TRBD1 (6 bases). Trimming removed 2 bases from V and 2 bases from J, with 7 bases in between. Germline CDR1 MNHNS, CDR2 SASEGT. The CDR3 runs to 13 residues. CDR3: CASSEQGTYEQYF. CDR3 DNA sequence: TGTGCCAGCAGTGAACAGGGGACCTACGAGCAGTACTTC.

This clonotype has at least ten counts. The V gene is TRBV6-1, the J gene TRBJ1-2; D possibly corresponds to TRBD1 (5 bases). This CDR3 spans 11 amino acids. The germline V gene has CDR1 MNHNS and CDR2 SASEGT. V was trimmed by 7 bases and J by 5 bases, leaving 8 bases between them. The CDR3 region is CASTEGYGYTF. The CDR3 region has the DNA TGTGCCAGCACAGAGGGGTATGGCTACACCTTC.

This clonotype was seen more than once but under ten times. V and J are TRBV29-1 and TRBJ2-7, with D maybe TRBD1 (6 bases). CDR1 SQVTM and CDR2 ANQGSEA come from the germline V gene. Trimming stripped 6 bases from V and 2 bases from J, with 11 bases between. The CDR3 is 12 amino acids. In DNA form, the CDR3 reads TGCAGCGTCCGACAGGCCGCCTACGAGCAGTACTTC. Translation: CSVRQAAYEQYF.

This clonotype was observed at least ten times. The chain links TRBV28 to TRBJ2-7; possibly TRBD2 for D (6 bases). The CDR3 spans 18 residues. Germline values: CDR1 MDHEN, CDR2 SYDVKM. V was trimmed by 4 bases and J by 2 bases, leaving 24 bases between them. The CDR3 region has the DNA TGTGCCAGCAGTTCCCCGGAGGTTAGTAGACTAGGCCCCTACGAGCAGTACTTC. It encodes CASSSPEVSRLGPYEQYF.

V usage is TRBV5-6 and J usage is TRBJ1-6, with 8 bases that match TRBD1. V trimming: 6 bases; J trimming: 7 bases; junction bases outside the gene matches: 6. Germline lookup yields CDR1 SGHDT and CDR2 YYEEEE. The CDR3 spans 14 residues. The CDR3 protein is CASKSGTGNSPLHF. Written as DNA, the CDR3 is TGTGCCAGCAAATCTGGGACAGGAAATTCACCCCTCCACTTT.

V and J are TRBV10-2 and TRBJ2-1; 8 bases match TRBD2. CDR1 and CDR2 (germline): WSHSY, SAAADI. The CDR3 covers 17 residues. With 3 bases clipped from V and 1 base from J, the junction kept 8 bases outside the gene matches. Written as DNA, the CDR3 is TGCGCCAGCAGTGAAACAAGGACTAGCACTTCCTACAATGAGCAGTTCTTC. Its protein product is CASSETRTSTSYNEQFF.

The chain carries TRBV9 and TRBJ1-3; D is ambiguous. V was cut by 0 bases and J by 0 bases, with 7 bases left in between. Germline-derived CDR1 and CDR2 are SGDLS and YYNGEE. CDR3 length equals 15 residues. The CDR3 DNA is TGTGCCAGCAGCGTAGATCCGGGCTCTGGAAACACCATATATTTT. It is translated as CASSVDPGSGNTIYF.

This clonotype was observed a few times. The gene calls are TRBV11-2 and TRBJ2-7; 8 bases align to TRBD2. Trimming removed 0 bases from V and 3 bases from J; junction bases left unmatched: 7. In germline, CDR1 is SGHAT, CDR2 FQNNGV. The CDR3 runs 16 residues. The DNA for the CDR3 is TGTGCCAGCAGCTTAGACCTCGGCGGGAGGTTCTACGAGCAGTACTTC. The encoded protein is CASSLDLGGRFYEQYF.

The rearrangement uses TRBV28 and TRBJ2-1; 9 bases map to TRBD1. CDR1 is MDHEN, CDR2 SYDVKM, per germline. This CDR3 is 14 amino acids long. Unmatched junction bases numbered 3, after V lost 6 bases and J lost 3 bases. The CDR3, as DNA: TGTGCCAGCAGATGGACAGGGGTCTACAATGAGCAGTTCTTC. This sequence encodes CASRWTGVYNEQFF.

On this clonotype: The junction departs from germline at one end; a sequencing error may be responsible. The chain is built from TRBV6-1 and TRBJ1-1; D is perhaps TRBD1 (5 bases). Germline V lookup: CDR1 MNHNS, CDR2 SASEGT. The CDR3 totals 12 residues. The CDR3 DNA sequence: TGTGCCAGCAGCCTATGGGGCGCCGAAGCTTCCTTT. Its protein is CASSLWGAEASF.

The chain couples TRBV5-1 to TRBJ1-2; 7 bases match TRBD1. V shed 4 bases, J shed 6 bases, and the junction held 12 bases outside the gene matches. The CDR3 spans 15 residues. Germline CDR1 reads SGHRS; CDR2 reads YFSETQ. In nucleotides, the CDR3 is TGCGCCAGCAGCCAAGAGACAGGGAATGCGGATGGCTACACCTTC. Protein: CASSQETGNADGYTF. The full variable domain, completed using reference TRBV5-1 and TRBJ1-2, is KAGVTQTPRYLIKTRGQQVTLSCSPISGHRSVSWYQQTPGQGLQFLFEYFSETQRNKGNFPGRFSGRQFSNSRSEMNVSTLELGDSALYLCASSQETGNADGYTFGSGTRLTVV.

In its sample, this clonotype was seen a few times. The rearrangement links TRBV6-7 to TRBJ1-2, with D perhaps matching TRBD1 (6 bases). TRBV6-7 is designated an ORF whose function remains uncertain. The germline V and J ends were trimmed by 0 bases and 4 bases, with 9 bases remaining between them. CDR3 length equals 14 residues. The CDR3 sequence: CASSYSRQAYGYTF. The DNA for the CDR3 is TGTGCCAGCAGTTACTCGAGACAGGCCTATGGCTACACCTTC.

The V and J genes are TRBV19 and TRBJ2-1; 8 nucleotides line up with TRBD2. The trim removed 4 bases at V and 6 bases at J, leaving 14 bases unmatched. The V gene's germline CDR1 is LNHDA and CDR2 SQIVND (reference sequence). The CDR3 is 17 amino acids. The CDR3 loop is CASSTQITSGPTNEQFF. CDR3 sequence (DNA): TGTGCCAGTAGTACCCAGATAACTAGCGGTCCGACCAATGAGCAGTTCTTC.

This clonotype came up a few times. The V call is TRBV4-1, the J call TRBJ2-1; D perhaps matches TRBD1 (6 bases). The V end lost 4 bases, the J end lost 2 bases, and 15 bases lay between the germline ends. CDR1 and CDR2 (germline): MGHRA, YSYEKL. There are 16 residues in the CDR3. CDR3 bases: TGCGCCAGCAGCCTATTGGGGGCTACCACCTACAATGAGCAGTTCTTC. Its protein is CASSLLGATTYNEQFF.

The chain employs TRBV4-1 and TRBJ1-2; D ambiguous. There are 14 residues in the CDR3. V was cut by 0 bases and J by 4 bases, with 9 bases left in between. CDR1 is MGHRA and CDR2 is YSYEKL in the germline V gene. The CDR3 region is CASSQDLPRYGYTF. In nucleotides, the CDR3 is TGCGCCAGCAGCCAAGATCTTCCTCGCTATGGCTACACCTTC.

The V call is TRBV28, the J call TRBJ2-2; the match to TRBD2 covers 13 bases. This CDR3 region has 18 residues. The V and J ends lost 5 bases and 7 bases, in that order; junction bases with no gene match: 13. The germline gives CDR1 MDHEN, CDR2 SYDVKM. The CDR3 DNA sequence: TGTGCCAGCAGTCTCCCAGCCGGACTAGCGGGAGTAAGCGGGGAGCTGTTTTTT. Translation gives CASSLPAGLAGVSGELFF.

This clonotype occurred many times. The chain has TRBV5-1 and TRBJ2-1, with a possible D match to TRBD2 (5 bases). V was pared by 1 base and J by 5 bases, with 7 bases between. Germline CDR1 SGHRS, CDR2 YFSETQ. CDR3 length equals 13 residues. The CDR3 spells CASSLTADNEQFF. CDR3 DNA: TGCGCCAGCAGCTTGACAGCGGACAATGAGCAGTTCTTC.